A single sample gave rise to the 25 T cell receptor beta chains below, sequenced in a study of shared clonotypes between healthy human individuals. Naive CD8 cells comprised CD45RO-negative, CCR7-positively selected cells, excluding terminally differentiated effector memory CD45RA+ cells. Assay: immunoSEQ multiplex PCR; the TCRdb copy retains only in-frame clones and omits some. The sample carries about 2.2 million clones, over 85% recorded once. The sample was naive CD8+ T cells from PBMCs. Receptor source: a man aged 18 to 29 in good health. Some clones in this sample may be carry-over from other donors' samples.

The CDR3 spells CARLLQGVRARKTQYF. The CDR3 DNA follows: TGTGCCCGTCTCCTCCAGGGGGTAAGGGCCAGAAAGACCCAGTACTTC. V and J are TRBV21-1 and TRBJ2-5; TRBD1 is the table's D call, not checked against the DNA. TRBV21-1 is listed as a pseudogene. The CDR3 totals 16 residues.

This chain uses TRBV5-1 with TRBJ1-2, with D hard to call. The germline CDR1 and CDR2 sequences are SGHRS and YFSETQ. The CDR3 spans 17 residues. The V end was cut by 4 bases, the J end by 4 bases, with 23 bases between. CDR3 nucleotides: TGCGCCAGCAGCACCTCGACCATTATCGGCGGTGGCTATGGCTACACCTTC. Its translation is CASSTSTIIGGGYGYTF.

For the CDR3, the DNA is TGTGCCAGCAGCCCCGGGGGGTCCAATGAGCAGTTCTTC. It is translated as CASSPGGSNEQFF. This chain uses TRBV7-6 with TRBJ2-1; TRBD2 aligns across 7 bases. Germline V CDR1 and CDR2: SGHVS, FNYEAQ. The CDR3 has 13 residues. J lost 6 bases, V lost 5 bases, and 4 bases had no gene match. The full variable domain, its missing parts supplied by reference TRBV7-6 and TRBJ2-1, is GAGVSQSPRYKVTKRGQDVALRCDPISGHVSLYWYRQALGQGPEFLTYFNYEAQQDKSGLPNDRFSAERPEGSISTLTIQRTEQRDSAMYRCASSPGGSNEQFFGPGTRLTVL.

The CDR3 bases are TGTGCCAGTAGTAGCCAGGGGTCTGTTTCAGATACGCAGTATTTT. It codes for CASSSQGSVSDTQYF. V and J are TRBV19 and TRBJ2-3; a weak D match, TRBD1 (6 bases). CDR1 is LNHDA and CDR2 is SQIVND in the germline V gene (reference sequence). The CDR3 covers 15 residues. V lost 4 bases and J lost 4, with 15 bases in between.

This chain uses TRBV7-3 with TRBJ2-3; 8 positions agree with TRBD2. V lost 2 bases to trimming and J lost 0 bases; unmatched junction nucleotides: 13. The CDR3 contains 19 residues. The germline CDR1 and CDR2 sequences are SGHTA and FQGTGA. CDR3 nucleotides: TGTGCCAGCAGCTTATCAAGGAGCGGGAGCCTTTCTAGCACAGATACGCAGTATTTT. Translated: CASSLSRSGSLSSTDTQYF.

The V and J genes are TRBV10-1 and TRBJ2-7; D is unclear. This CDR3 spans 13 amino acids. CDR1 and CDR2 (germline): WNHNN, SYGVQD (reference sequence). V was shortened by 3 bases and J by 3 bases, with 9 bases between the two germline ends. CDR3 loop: CASSDRTHYEQYF. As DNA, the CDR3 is TGCGCCAGCAGTGACCGGACCCACTACGAGCAGTACTTC.

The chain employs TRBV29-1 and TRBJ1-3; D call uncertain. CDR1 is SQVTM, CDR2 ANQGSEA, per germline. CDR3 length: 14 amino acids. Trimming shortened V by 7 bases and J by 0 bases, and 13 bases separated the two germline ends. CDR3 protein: CSALDGSSGNTIYF. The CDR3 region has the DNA TGCAGCGCCCTGGACGGCAGCTCTGGAAACACCATATATTTT.

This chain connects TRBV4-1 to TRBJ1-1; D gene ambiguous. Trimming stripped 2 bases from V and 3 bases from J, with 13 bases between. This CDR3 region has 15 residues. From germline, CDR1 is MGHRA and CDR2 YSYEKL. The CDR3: CASSQSTGGYTEAFF. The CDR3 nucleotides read TGCGCCAGCAGCCAAAGCACCGGCGGATACACTGAAGCTTTCTTT.

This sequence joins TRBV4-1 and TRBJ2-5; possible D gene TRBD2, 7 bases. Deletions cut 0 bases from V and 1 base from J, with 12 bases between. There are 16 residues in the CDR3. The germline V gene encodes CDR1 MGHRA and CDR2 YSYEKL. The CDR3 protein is CASSQDRGGGQETQYF. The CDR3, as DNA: TGCGCCAGCAGCCAAGATAGGGGGGGAGGCCAAGAGACCCAGTACTTC.

As DNA, the CDR3 is TGCGCCAGCAGCCATATGACCCTTGCAGGGATCTACGAGCAGTACTTC. Translated: CASSHMTLAGIYEQYF. The rearrangement uses TRBV4-1 and TRBJ2-7; D might be TRBD1 (5 bases). Looked up from germline, CDR1 is MGHRA and CDR2 is YSYEKL. The V gene lost 3 bases and the J gene lost 3 bases, with 18 bases spanning the gap. CDR3 length equals 16 residues.

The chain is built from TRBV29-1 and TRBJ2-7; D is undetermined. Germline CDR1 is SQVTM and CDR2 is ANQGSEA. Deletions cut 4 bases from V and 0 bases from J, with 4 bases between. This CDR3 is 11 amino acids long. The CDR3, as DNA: TGCAGCGTTGCTAACTCCTACGAGCAGTACTTC. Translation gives CSVANSYEQYF.

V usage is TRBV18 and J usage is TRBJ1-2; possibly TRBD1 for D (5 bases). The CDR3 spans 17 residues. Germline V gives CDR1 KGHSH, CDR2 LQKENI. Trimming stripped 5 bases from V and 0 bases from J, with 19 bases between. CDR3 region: CASSYRDGDFANYGYTF. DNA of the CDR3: TGTGCCAGCTCATACCGGGACGGGGACTTCGCTAACTATGGCTACACCTTC.

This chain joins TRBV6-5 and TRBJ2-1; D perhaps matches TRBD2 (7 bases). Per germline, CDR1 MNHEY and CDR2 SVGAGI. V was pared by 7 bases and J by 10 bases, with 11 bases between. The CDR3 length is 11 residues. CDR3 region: CASTTGGEQFF. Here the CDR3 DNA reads TGTGCCAGCACTACGGGGGGCGAGCAGTTCTTC.

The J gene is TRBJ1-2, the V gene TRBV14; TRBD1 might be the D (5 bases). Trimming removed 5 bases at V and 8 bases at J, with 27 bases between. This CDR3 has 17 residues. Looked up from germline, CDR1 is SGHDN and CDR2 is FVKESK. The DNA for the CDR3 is TGTGCCAGCAGCGAAACCCGGGACCGCCCTTATAGGGGAGGCTACACCTTC. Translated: CASSETRDRPYRGGYTF.

The CDR3 nucleotides read TGTGCCAGCAGCCCGACAGGGTGTCGAACTGAAGCTTTCTTT. Protein product: CASSPTGCRTEAFF. This sequence joins TRBV21-1 and TRBJ1-1; the DNA was not used to check the table's D call, TRBD1. TRBV21-1 is a recognized pseudogene. CDR3 length: 14 residues.

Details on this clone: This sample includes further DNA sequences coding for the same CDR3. CDR3 DNA sequence: TGTGCCTGGAGTGCCTCCTCCTACGAGCAGTACTTC. Translated, it gives CAWSASSYEQYF. This chain uses TRBV30 with TRBJ2-7; D is unresolved. In germline, CDR1 is GTSNPN, CDR2 SVGIG (reference sequence). V lost 1 base and J 0 bases, leaving 4 bases between the germline ends. This CDR3 spans 12 amino acids.

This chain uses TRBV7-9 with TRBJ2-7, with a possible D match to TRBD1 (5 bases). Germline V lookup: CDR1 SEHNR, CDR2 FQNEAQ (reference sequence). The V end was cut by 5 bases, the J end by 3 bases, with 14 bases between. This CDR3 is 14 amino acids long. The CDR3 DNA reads TGTGCCAGCAGCCGCGACAGCGCCGTCTACGAGCAGTACTTC. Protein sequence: CASSRDSAVYEQYF.

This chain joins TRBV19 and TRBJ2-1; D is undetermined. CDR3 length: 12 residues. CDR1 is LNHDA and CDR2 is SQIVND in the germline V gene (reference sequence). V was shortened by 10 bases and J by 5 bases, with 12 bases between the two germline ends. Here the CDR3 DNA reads TGTGCCACCTTTAGCAGCAACAATGAGCAGTTCTTC. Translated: CATFSSNNEQFF.

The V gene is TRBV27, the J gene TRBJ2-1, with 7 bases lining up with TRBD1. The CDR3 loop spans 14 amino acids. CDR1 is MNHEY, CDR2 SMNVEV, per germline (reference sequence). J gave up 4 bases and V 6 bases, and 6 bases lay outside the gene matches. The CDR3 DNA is TGTGCCAGCAGCTTCCAGGGGGAGTACAATGAGCAGTTCTTC. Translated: CASSFQGEYNEQFF.

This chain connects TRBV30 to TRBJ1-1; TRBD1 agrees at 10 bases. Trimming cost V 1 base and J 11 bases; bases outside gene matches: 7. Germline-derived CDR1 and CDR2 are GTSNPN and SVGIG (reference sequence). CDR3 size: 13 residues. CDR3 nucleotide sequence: TGTGCCTGGAGTGCCGGGACAGGGGTTGAGGCTTTCTTT. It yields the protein CAWSAGTGVEAFF.

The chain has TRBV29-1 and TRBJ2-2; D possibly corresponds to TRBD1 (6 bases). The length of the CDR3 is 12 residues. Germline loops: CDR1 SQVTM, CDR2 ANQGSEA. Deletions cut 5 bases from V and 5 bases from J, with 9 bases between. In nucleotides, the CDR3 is TGCAGCGTTTGGACAGCTACCGGGGAGCTGTTTTTT. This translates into CSVWTATGELFF.

The CDR3 is CASTPGVGQGVNEQYF. CDR3 nucleotide sequence: TGTGCCAGCACTCCTGGTGTAGGACAGGGGGTCAACGAGCAGTACTTC. The rearrangement links TRBV27 to TRBJ2-7; 10 bases agree with TRBD1. J gave up 5 bases and V 7 bases, and 14 bases lay outside the gene matches. This CDR3 is 16 amino acids long. Germline CDR1 MNHEY, CDR2 SMNVEV (reference sequence).

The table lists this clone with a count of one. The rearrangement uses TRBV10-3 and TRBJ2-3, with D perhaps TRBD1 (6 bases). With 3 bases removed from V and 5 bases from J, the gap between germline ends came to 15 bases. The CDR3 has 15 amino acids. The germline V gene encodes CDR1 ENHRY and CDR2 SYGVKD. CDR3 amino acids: CAISDKPSGVDTQYF. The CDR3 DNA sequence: TGTGCCATCAGTGATAAGCCATCAGGGGTAGATACGCAGTATTTT.

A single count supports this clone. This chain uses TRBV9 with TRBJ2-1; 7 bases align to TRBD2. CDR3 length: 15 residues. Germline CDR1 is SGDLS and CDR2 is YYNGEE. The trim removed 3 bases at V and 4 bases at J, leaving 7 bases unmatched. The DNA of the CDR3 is TGTGCCAGCAGCGAATTTGCGGGAGAATACAATGAGCAGTTCTTC. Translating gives CASSEFAGEYNEQFF.

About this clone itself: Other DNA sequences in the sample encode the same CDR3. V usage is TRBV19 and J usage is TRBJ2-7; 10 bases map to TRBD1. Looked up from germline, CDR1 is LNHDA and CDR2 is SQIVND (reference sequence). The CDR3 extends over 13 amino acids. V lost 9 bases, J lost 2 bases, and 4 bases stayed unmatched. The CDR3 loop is CASRDRGTYEQYF. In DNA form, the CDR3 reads TGTGCCAGCCGGGACAGGGGAACCTACGAGCAGTACTTC. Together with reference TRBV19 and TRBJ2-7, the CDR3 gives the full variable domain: DGGITQSPKYLFRKEGQNVTLSCEQNLNHDAMYWYRQDPGQGLRLIYYSQIVNDFQKGDIAEGYSVSREKKESFPLTVTSAQKNPTAFYLCASRDRGTYEQYFGPGTRLTVT.